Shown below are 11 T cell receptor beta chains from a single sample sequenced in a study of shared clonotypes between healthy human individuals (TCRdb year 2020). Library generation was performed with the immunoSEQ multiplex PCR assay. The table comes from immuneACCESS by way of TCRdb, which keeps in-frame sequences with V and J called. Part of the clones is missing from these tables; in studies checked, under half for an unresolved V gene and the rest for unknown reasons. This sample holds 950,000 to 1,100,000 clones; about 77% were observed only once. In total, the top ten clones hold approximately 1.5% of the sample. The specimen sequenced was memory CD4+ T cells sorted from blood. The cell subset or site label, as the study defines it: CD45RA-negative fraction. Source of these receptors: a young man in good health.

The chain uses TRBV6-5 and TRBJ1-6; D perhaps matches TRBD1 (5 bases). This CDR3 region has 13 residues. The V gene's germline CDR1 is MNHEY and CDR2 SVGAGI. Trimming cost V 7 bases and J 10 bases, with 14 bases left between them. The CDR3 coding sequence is TGTGCCAGCATTGCAAGGGCAGGGTCACCCCTCCACTTT. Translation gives CASIARAGSPLHF.

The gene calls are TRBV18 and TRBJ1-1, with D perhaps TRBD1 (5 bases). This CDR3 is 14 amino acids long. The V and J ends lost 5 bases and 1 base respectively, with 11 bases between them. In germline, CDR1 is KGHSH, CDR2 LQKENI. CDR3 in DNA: TGTGCCAGCTCAATGGGGGAGGGGAACACTGAAGCTTTCTTT. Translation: CASSMGEGNTEAFF.

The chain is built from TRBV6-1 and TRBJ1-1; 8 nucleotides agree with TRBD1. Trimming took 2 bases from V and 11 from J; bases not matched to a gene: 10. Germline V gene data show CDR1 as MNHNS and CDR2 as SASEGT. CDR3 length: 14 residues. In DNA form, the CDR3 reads TGTGCCAGCAGTGAATATCAGGGGGCGCGGTCGGCTTTCTTT. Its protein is CASSEYQGARSAFF.

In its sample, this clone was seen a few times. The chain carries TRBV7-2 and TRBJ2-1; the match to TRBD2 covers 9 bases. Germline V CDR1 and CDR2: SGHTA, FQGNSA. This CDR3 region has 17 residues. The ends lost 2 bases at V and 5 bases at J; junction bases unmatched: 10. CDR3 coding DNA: TGTGCCAGCAGCTTAAGGGTAGAGCTAGCGGGAAACAATGAGCAGTTCTTC. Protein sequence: CASSLRVELAGNNEQFF.

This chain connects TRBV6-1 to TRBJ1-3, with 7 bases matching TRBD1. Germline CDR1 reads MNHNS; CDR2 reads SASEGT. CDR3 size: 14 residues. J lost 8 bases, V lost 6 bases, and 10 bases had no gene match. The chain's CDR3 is CASSKRQGRDTIYF. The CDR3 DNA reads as TGTGCCAGCAGCAAAAGACAGGGCCGGGACACCATATATTTT.

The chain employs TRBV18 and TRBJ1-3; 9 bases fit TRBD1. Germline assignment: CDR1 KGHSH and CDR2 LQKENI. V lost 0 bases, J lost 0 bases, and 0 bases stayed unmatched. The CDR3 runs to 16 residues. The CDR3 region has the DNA TGTGCCAGCTCACCACCGGACAGGGGCTCTGGAAACACCATATATTTT. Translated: CASSPPDRGSGNTIYF.

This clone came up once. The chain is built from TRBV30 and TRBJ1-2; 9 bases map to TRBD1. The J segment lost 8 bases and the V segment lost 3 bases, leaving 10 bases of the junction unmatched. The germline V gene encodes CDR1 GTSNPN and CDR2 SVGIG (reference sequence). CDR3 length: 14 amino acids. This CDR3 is CAWRAGTGLVGYTF. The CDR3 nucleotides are TGTGCCTGGAGGGCCGGGACAGGGCTTGTCGGCTACACCTTC.

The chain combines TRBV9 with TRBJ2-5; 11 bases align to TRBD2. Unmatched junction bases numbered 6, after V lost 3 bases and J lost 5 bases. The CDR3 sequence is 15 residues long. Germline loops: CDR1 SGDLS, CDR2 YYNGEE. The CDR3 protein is CASSAGLAEGETQYF. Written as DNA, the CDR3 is TGTGCCAGCAGCGCGGGACTAGCGGAGGGTGAGACCCAGTACTTC.

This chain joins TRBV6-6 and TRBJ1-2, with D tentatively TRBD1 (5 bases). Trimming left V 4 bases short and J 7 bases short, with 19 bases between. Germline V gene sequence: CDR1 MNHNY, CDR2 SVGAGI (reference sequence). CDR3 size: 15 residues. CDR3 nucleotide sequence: TGTGCCAGCAGTTCTTTCGGGACGGCGGCCGCTGGCTACACCTTC. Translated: CASSSFGTAAAGYTF.

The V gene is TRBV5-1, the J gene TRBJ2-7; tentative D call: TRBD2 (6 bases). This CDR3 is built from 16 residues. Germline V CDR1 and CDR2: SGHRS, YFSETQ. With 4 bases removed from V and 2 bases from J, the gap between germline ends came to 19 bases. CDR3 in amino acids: CASSRGTSGWTYEQYF. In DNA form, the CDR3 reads TGCGCCAGCAGCCGTGGGACTTCTGGCTGGACCTACGAGCAGTACTTC.

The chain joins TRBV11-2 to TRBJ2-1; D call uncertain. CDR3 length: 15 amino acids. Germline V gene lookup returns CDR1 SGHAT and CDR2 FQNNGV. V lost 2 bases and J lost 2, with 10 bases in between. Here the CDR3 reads CASSLSTVPYNEQFF. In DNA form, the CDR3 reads TGTGCCAGCAGCTTAAGTACGGTCCCCTACAATGAGCAGTTCTTC.